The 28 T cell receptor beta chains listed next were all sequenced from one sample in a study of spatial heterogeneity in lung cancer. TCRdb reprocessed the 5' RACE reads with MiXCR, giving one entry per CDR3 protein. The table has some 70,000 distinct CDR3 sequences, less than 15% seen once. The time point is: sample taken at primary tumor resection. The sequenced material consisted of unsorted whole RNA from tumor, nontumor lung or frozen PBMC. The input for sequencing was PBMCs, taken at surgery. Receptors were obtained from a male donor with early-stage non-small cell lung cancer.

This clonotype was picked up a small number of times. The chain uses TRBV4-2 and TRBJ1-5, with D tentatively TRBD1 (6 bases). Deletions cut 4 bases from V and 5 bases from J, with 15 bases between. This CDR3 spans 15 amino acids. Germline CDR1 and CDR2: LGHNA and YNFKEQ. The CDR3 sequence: CASSPRDIGDQPQHF. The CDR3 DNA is TGTGCCAGCAGCCCCCGGGACATAGGCGATCAGCCCCAGCATTTT.

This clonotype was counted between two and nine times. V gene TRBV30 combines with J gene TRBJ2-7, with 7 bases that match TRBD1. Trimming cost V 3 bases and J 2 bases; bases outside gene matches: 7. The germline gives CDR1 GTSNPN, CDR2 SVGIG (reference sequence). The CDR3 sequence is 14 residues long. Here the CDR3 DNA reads TGTGCCTGGAGCAGACAGGGATACCCCTACGAGCAGTACTTC. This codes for CAWSRQGYPYEQYF.

The CDR3 sequence is CASSPHQETQYF. The DNA of the CDR3 is TGCGCCAGCAGCCCCCACCAAGAGACCCAGTACTTC. This sequence joins TRBV5-1 and TRBJ2-5; no clear D. Looked up from germline, CDR1 is SGHRS and CDR2 is YFSETQ. This CDR3 region has 12 residues. The V end lost 4 bases, the J end lost 0 bases, and 4 bases lay between the germline ends.

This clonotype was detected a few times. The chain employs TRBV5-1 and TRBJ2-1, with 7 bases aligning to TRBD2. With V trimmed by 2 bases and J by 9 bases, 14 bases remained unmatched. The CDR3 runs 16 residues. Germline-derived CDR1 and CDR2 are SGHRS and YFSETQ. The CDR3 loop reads CASSFSPGRAGAEQFF. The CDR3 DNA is TGCGCCAGCAGCTTCTCACCGGGGAGGGCCGGAGCTGAGCAGTTCTTC.

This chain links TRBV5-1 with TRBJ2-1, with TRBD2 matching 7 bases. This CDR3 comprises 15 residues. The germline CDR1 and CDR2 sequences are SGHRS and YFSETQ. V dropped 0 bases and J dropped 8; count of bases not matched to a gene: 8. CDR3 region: CASSLGLALDYEQFF. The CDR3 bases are TGCGCCAGCAGCTTGGGACTAGCTTTGGACTATGAGCAGTTCTTC.

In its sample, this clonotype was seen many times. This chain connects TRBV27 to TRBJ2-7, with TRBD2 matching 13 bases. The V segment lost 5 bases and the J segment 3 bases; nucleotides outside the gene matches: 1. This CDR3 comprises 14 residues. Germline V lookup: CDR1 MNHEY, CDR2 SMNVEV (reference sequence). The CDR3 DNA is TGTGCCAGCAGTCGGACTAGCGGGAGCTACGAGCAGTACTTC. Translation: CASSRTSGSYEQYF.

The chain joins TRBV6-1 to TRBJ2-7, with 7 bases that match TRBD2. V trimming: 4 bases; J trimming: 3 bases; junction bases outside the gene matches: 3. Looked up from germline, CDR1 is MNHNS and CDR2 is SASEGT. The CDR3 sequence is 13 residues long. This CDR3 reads CASSASGNYEQYF. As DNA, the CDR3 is TGTGCCAGCAGTGCCAGCGGGAACTACGAGCAGTACTTC.

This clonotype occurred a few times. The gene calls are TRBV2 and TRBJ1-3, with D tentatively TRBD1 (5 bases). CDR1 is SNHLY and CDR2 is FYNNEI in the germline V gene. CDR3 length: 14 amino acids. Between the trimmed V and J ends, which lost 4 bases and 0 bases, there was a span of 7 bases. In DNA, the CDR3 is TGTGCCAGCAGTGTGCAGGGCTCTGGAAACACCATATATTTT. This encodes CASSVQGSGNTIYF.

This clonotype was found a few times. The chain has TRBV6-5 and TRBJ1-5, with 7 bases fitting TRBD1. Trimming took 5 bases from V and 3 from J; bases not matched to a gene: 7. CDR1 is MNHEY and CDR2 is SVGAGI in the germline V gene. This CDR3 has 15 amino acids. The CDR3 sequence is CASSRAGGNNQPQHF. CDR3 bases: TGTGCCAGCAGTCGGGCAGGGGGTAACAATCAGCCCCAGCATTTT.

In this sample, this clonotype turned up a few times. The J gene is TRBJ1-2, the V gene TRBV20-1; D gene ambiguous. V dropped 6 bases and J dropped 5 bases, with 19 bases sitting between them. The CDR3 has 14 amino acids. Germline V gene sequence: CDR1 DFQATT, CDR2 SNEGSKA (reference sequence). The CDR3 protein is CSASSGEVWYGYTF. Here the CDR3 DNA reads TGCAGTGCCAGCTCCGGGGAAGTTTGGTATGGCTACACCTTC.

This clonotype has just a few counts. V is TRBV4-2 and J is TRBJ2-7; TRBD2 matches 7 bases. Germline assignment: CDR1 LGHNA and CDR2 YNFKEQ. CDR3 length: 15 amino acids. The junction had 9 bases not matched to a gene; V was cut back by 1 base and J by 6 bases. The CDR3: CASSQAAGVGSEQYF. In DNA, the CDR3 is TGTGCCAGCAGCCAAGCGGCGGGAGTTGGAAGCGAGCAGTACTTC.

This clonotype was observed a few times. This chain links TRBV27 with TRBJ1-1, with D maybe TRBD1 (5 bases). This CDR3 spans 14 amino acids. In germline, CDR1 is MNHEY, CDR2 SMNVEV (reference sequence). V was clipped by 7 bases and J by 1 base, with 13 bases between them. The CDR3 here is CASTPGLRNTEAFF. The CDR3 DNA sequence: TGTGCCAGCACCCCGGGACTGAGGAACACTGAAGCTTTCTTT.

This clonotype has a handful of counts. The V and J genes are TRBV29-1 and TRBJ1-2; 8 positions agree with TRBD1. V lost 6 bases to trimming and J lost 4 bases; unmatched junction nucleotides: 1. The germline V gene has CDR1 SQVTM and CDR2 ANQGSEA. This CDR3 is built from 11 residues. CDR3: CSVGQGYGYTF. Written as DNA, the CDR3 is TGCAGCGTAGGACAGGGCTATGGCTACACCTTC. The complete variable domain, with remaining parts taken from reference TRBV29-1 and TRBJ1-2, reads SAVISQKPSRDICQRGTSLTIQCQVDSQVTMMFWYRQQPGQSLTLIATANQGSEATYESGFVIDKFPISRPNLTFSTLTVSNMSPEDSSIYLCSVGQGYGYTFGSGTRLTVV.

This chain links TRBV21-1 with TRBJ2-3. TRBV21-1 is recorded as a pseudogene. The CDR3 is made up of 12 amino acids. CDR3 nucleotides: TGTGCCAGCAGCAGGAGAACGGATACGCAGTATTTT. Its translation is CASSRRTDTQYF.

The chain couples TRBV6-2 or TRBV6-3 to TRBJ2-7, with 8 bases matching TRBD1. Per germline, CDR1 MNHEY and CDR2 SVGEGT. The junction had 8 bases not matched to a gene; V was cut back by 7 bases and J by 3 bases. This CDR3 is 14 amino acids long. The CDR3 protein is CASTAGQDYYEQYF. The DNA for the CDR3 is TGTGCCAGCACCGCGGGACAGGATTACTACGAGCAGTACTTC.

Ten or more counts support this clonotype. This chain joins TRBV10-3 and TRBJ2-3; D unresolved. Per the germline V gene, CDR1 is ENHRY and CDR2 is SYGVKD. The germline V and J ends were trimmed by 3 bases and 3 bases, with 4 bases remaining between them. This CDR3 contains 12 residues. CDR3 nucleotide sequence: TGTGCCATCAGTGACAGAACAGATACGCAGTATTTT. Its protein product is CAISDRTDTQYF.

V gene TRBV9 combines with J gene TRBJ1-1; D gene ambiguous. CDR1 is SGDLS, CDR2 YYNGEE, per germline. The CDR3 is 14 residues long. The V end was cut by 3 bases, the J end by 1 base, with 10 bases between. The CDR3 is CASSGRGENTEAFF. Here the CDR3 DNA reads TGTGCCAGCAGCGGCAGAGGTGAGAACACTGAAGCTTTCTTT.

The CDR3 spells CASSSYGTLSYEQYF. CDR3 nucleotide sequence: TGTGCCAGCAGTTCCTACGGGACACTCTCCTACGAGCAGTACTTC. The J gene is TRBJ2-7, the V gene TRBV28, with D possibly TRBD1 on 6 matching bases. The germline V gene encodes CDR1 MDHEN and CDR2 SYDVKM. V shed 4 bases and J shed 0 bases, with 13 bases lying between them. This CDR3 contains 15 residues. The variable domain in full, completed from reference TRBV28 and TRBJ2-7, reads DVKVTQSSRYLVKRTGEKVFLECVQDMDHENMFWYRQDPGLGLRLIYFSYDVKMKEKGDIPEGYSVSREKKERFSLILESASTNQTSMYLCASSSYGTLSYEQYFGPGTRLTVT.

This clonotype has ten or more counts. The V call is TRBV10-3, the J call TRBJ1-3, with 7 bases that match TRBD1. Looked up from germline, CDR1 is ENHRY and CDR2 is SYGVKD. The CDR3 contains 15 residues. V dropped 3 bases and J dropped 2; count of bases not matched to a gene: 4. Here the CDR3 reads CAISEQGIAGNTIYF. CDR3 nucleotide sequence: TGTGCCATCAGTGAACAGGGGATAGCTGGAAACACCATATATTTT.

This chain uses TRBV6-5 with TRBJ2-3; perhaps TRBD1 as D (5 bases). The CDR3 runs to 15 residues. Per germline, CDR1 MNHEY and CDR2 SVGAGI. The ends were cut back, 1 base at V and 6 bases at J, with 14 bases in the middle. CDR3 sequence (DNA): TGTGCCAGCAGTTACTTTCCGGAACCAGGGGATACGCAGTATTTT. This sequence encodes CASSYFPEPGDTQYF.

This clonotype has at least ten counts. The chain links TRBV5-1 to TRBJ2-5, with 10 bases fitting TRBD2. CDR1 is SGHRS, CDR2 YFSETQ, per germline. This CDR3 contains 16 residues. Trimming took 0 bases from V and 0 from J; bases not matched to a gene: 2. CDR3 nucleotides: TGCGCCAGCAGCTTGGGGACTAGCGGTTACCAAGAGACCCAGTACTTC. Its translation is CASSLGTSGYQETQYF.

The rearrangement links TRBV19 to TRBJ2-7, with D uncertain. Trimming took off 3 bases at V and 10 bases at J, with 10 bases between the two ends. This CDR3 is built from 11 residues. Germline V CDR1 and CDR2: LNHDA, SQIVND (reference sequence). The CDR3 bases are TGTGCCAGTAGTATTGGCGGCGATCAGTACTTC. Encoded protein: CASSIGGDQYF. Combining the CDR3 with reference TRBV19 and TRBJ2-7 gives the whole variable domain DGGITQSPKYLFRKEGQNVTLSCEQNLNHDAMYWYRQDPGQGLRLIYYSQIVNDFQKGDIAEGYSVSREKKESFPLTVTSAQKNPTAFYLCASSIGGDQYFGPGTRLTVT.

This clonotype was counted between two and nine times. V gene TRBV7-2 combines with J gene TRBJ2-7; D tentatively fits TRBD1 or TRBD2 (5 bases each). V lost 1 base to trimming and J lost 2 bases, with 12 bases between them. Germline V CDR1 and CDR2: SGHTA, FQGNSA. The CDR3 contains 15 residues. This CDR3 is CASSLVGGTTYEQYF. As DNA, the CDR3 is TGTGCCAGCAGCTTAGTTGGGGGAACCACCTACGAGCAGTACTTC.

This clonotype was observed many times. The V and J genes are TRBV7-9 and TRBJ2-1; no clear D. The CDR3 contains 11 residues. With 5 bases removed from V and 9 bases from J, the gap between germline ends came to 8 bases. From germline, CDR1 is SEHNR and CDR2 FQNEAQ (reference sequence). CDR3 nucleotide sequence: TGTGCCAGCAGCGAGACTGGTGAGCAGTTCTTC. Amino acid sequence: CASSETGEQFF.

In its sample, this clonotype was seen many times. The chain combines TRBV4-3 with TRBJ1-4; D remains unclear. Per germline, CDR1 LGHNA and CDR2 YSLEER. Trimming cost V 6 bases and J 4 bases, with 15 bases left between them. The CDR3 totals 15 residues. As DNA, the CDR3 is TGCGCCAGCAGTTCAGTGTACGGGTATAATGAAAAACTGTTTTTT. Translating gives CASSSVYGYNEKLFF.

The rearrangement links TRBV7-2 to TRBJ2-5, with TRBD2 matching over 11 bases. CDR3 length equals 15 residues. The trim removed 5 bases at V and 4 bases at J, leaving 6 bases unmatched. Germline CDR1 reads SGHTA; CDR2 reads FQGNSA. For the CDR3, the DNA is TGTGCCAGCAGCCCATTCGGACTAGCGGGAGAGACCCAGTACTTC. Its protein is CASSPFGLAGETQYF.

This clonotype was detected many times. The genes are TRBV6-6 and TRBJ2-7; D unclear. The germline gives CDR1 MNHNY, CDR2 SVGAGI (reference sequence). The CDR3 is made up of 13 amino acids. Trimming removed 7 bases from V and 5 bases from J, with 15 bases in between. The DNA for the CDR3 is TGTGCCAGCACCCTGGACGAGGCCGACGAGCAGTACTTC. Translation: CASTLDEADEQYF.

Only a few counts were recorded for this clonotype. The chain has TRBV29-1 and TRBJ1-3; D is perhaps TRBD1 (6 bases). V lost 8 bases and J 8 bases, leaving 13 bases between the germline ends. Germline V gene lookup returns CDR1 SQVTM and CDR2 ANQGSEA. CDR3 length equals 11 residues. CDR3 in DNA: TGCAGCCTCCTGGAGGGGGACACCATATATTTT. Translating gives CSLLEGDTIYF.